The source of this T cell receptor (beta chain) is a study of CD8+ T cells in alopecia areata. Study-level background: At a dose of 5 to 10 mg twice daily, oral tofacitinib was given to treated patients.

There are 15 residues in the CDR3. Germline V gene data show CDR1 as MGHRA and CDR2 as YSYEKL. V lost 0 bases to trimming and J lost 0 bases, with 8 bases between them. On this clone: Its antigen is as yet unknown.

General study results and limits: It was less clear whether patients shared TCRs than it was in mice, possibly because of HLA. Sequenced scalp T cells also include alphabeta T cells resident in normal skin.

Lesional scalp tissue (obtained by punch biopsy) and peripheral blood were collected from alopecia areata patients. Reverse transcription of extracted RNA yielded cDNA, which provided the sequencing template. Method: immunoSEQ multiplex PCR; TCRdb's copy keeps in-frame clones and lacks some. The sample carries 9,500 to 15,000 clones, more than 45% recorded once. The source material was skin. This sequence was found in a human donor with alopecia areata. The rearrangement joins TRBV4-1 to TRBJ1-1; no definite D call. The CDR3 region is CASSQDGQLNTEAFF. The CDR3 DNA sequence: TGCGCCAGCAGCCAAGATGGTCAGCTGAACACTGAAGCTTTCTTT.